The 5 T cell receptor beta chains in this list originate from one sample, sequenced in a study of response to subunit inactivated influenza vaccine. TCRdb re-called the RT-PCR reads through MiXCR, storing one row per CDR3 protein. The sample consists of 540,000 or so distinct CDR3 sequences, about an eighth of them appearing once. The sample in question was PBMCs from blood, obtained about 40 days after vaccination. These receptors were obtained from a man in his fifties who received an inactivated influenza vaccine.

The chain recombines TRBV5-1 with TRBJ2-7; 8 nucleotides agree with TRBD1. The CDR3 contains 16 residues. V was pared by 0 bases and J by 0 bases, with 5 bases of the junction left unmatched. Looked up from germline, CDR1 is SGHRS and CDR2 is YFSETQ. DNA for the CDR3: TGCGCCAGCAGCTTGGGATCAGGGGGCCGCTCCTACGAGCAGTACTTC. Translated: CASSLGSGGRSYEQYF.

V is TRBV28 and J is TRBJ2-1; D is uncertain. The V and J ends lost 5 bases and 6 bases respectively, with 11 bases between them. The CDR3 runs to 13 residues. CDR1 is MDHEN, CDR2 SYDVKM, per germline. The CDR3 here is CASSLSLTNEQFF. Here the CDR3 DNA reads TGTGCCAGCAGTCTATCCCTGACCAATGAGCAGTTCTTC.

This clonotype came up a few times. This chain links TRBV10-3 with TRBJ1-1; D is perhaps TRBD1 (5 bases). V was shortened by 6 bases and J by 4 bases, with 12 bases between the two germline ends. The CDR3 totals 13 residues. Germline V lookup: CDR1 ENHRY, CDR2 SYGVKD. The chain's CDR3 is CAIRQALPTEAFF. CDR3 coding DNA: TGTGCCATCAGACAGGCCCTCCCCACTGAAGCTTTCTTT.

The rearrangement links TRBV4-2 to TRBJ2-7; 11 positions match TRBD2. In germline, CDR1 is LGHNA, CDR2 YNFKEQ. Losses at the gene ends were 4 bases for V and 5 bases for J; bases not matched to a gene: 10. This CDR3 is built from 16 residues. CDR3 coding DNA: TGTGCCAGCAGCCTGGCAGAGACTAGCGGGGCCAACGAGCAGTACTTC. This encodes CASSLAETSGANEQYF.

This clonotype was seen only a few times. The chain combines TRBV7-2 with TRBJ1-3, with a tentative D call TRBD1 (5 bases). The germline V gene encodes CDR1 SGHTA and CDR2 FQGNSA. CDR3 size: 15 residues. V was cut by 2 bases and J by 4 bases, with 12 bases left in between. The CDR3: CASSLNVGVGNTIYF. DNA of the CDR3: TGTGCCAGCAGCTTAAACGTAGGGGTGGGAAACACCATATATTTT.